The 30 T cell receptor beta chains reported below all come from one sample, sequenced in a study of T cell changes during pregnancy in multiple sclerosis. Sequenced by immunoSEQ multiplex PCR; TCRdb stores in-frame clones only, minus some. The profile covers 20,000 to 25,000 clones, with roughly 91% appearing a single time and around 7% taken by the ten largest. Specimen: CD8+ T cells from peripheral blood mononuclear cells, collected in the first trimester of pregnancy. The receptors stem from a female donor with multiple sclerosis, enrolled in a pregnancy study.

The genes are TRBV9 and TRBJ2-5, with 8 nucleotides matching TRBD2. CDR3 length: 14 residues. J was trimmed by 5 bases and V by 4 bases; bases with no gene match: 7. CDR1 is SGDLS, CDR2 YYNGEE, per germline. The CDR3: CASSSLAGRETQYF. For the CDR3, the DNA is TGTGCCAGCAGCTCCTTAGCGGGAAGGGAGACCCAGTACTTC.

This clone has just one count. The chain joins TRBV19 to TRBJ2-1; D unresolved. Germline V gene sequence: CDR1 LNHDA, CDR2 SQIVND (reference sequence). The CDR3 is 15 amino acids. V lost 3 bases and J 3 bases, leaving 12 bases between the germline ends. The CDR3: CASSIFLTNYNEQFF. The DNA of the CDR3 is TGTGCCAGTAGTATCTTTTTAACTAACTACAATGAGCAGTTCTTC.

This chain links TRBV6-4 with TRBJ2-1; TRBD2 matches at 8 bases. CDR1 is MRHNA, CDR2 SNTAGT, per germline. The CDR3 runs 15 residues. V was clipped by 7 bases and J by 8 bases; unmatched bases: 13. CDR3: CASTPPGGRSHEQFF. The CDR3 DNA reads as TGTGCCAGCACCCCCCCAGGCGGGAGGAGTCATGAGCAGTTCTTC.

The rearrangement links TRBV19 to TRBJ2-7; 8 positions match TRBD2. The CDR3 spans 17 residues. CDR1 is LNHDA, CDR2 SQIVND, per germline (reference sequence). Trimming at V came to 5 bases and at J to 2 bases, leaving 14 bases not matched to a gene. The CDR3 DNA sequence: TGTGCCAGTAGTTCCCTCAGAGTAAGCGGGGGAACCTACGAGCAGTACTTC. The encoded protein is CASSSLRVSGGTYEQYF.

This clone was counted only a few times. The rearrangement uses TRBV10-2 and TRBJ2-7, with 12 bases that match TRBD2. Germline V gene lookup returns CDR1 WSHSY and CDR2 SAAADI. CDR3 length: 12 amino acids. Trimming at V came to 6 bases and at J to 9 bases, leaving 3 bases not matched to a gene. This CDR3 reads CASRGLAGTQYF. CDR3 sequence (DNA): TGCGCCAGCAGGGGACTAGCGGGTACGCAGTACTTC.

The chain couples TRBV27 to TRBJ2-7; TRBD2 matches 9 bases. Germline CDR1 MNHEY, CDR2 SMNVEV (reference sequence). This CDR3 spans 15 amino acids. The trim removed 6 bases at V and 2 bases at J, leaving 8 bases unmatched. CDR3 nucleotides: TGTGCCAGCAGGCCCGATAGCGGGAGCGCCTACGAGCAGTACTTC. As protein: CASRPDSGSAYEQYF.

The J gene is TRBJ1-5, the V gene TRBV28; TRBD1 matches at 7 bases. The CDR3 sequence is 17 residues long. With V trimmed by 3 bases and J by 3 bases, 11 bases remained unmatched. Germline CDR1 reads MDHEN; CDR2 reads SYDVKM. CDR3 in DNA: TGTGCCAGCAGTTTCCCCGACAGGGAAAAGATCAATCAGCCCCAGCATTTT. Protein sequence: CASSFPDREKINQPQHF.

The CDR3 nucleotides read TGCGCCAGCAGCCAAGGGACAGGGGATCAAGAGACCCAGTACTTC. It is translated as CASSQGTGDQETQYF. The rearrangement joins TRBV4-3 to TRBJ2-5; 9 bases are shared with TRBD1. This CDR3 region has 15 residues. Germline assignment: CDR1 LGHNA and CDR2 YSLEER. Germline trimming cut 1 base from V and 2 bases from J; bases unmatched to any gene: 2.

The rearrangement links TRBV6-4 to TRBJ2-3, with 8 nucleotides matching TRBD2. Per the germline V gene, CDR1 is MRHNA and CDR2 is SNTAGT. V was pared by 7 bases and J by 6 bases, with 9 bases of the junction left unmatched. The CDR3 totals 14 residues. The CDR3 region is CASKGDRTSDTQYF. The CDR3 DNA follows: TGTGCCAGCAAGGGAGACCGGACTAGCGATACGCAGTATTTT.

The rearrangement uses TRBV10-1 and TRBJ2-1, with TRBD2 identical over 12 bases. Germline V gives CDR1 WNHNN, CDR2 SYGVQD (reference sequence). V lost 2 bases, J lost 2 bases, and 10 bases stayed unmatched. This CDR3 spans 19 amino acids. The CDR3 spells CASSETSGGTLRAYNEQFF. The DNA of the CDR3 is TGCGCCAGCAGTGAGACTAGCGGGGGGACCCTCAGGGCCTACAATGAGCAGTTCTTC.

The V gene is TRBV28, the J gene TRBJ1-2; TRBD1 aligns across 12 bases. J was trimmed by 8 bases and V by 5 bases; bases with no gene match: 12. Germline CDR1 is MDHEN and CDR2 is SYDVKM. The CDR3 has 16 residues. The CDR3 loop reads CASSGRDRGLAVGYTF. In DNA form, the CDR3 reads TGTGCCAGCAGTGGCCGGGACAGGGGGCTCGCTGTCGGCTACACCTTC.

The V gene is TRBV7-2, the J gene TRBJ2-7; maybe TRBD2 (6 bases). Trimming cost V 6 bases and J 4 bases, with 13 bases left between them. Germline-derived CDR1 and CDR2 are SGHTA and FQGNSA. CDR3 length equals 13 residues. DNA of the CDR3: TGTGCCAGCAGACCGGGAGCACTATACGAGCAGTACTTC. Translated: CASRPGALYEQYF.

The chain employs TRBV6-1 and TRBJ2-1; 10 bases agree with TRBD1. This CDR3 is built from 13 residues. Germline assignment: CDR1 MNHNS and CDR2 SASEGT. Trimming removed 8 bases from V and 6 bases from J; junction bases left unmatched: 4. CDR3 protein: CASGGQGFNEQFF. The CDR3, as DNA: TGTGCCAGCGGGGGACAGGGGTTCAATGAGCAGTTCTTC.

In its sample, this clone was seen once. The chain joins TRBV6-1 to TRBJ2-7; the match to TRBD1 covers 11 bases. V lost 10 bases and J lost 3; bases outside the gene matches: 5. The CDR3 has 13 residues. Per the germline V gene, CDR1 is MNHNS and CDR2 is SASEGT. The CDR3 loop reads CAIGTGGGYEQYF. The CDR3 bases are TGTGCCATTGGGACAGGGGGAGGCTACGAGCAGTACTTC.

The chain combines TRBV4-3 with TRBJ2-1; TRBD2 might be the D (5 bases). Per the germline V gene, CDR1 is LGHNA and CDR2 is YSLEER. CDR3 length equals 14 residues. Trimming removed 1 base at V and 6 bases at J, with 10 bases between. The CDR3 loop is CASSQVPSSNEQFF. The CDR3 nucleotides read TGCGCCAGCAGCCAAGTCCCTAGCTCCAATGAGCAGTTCTTC.

This sequence joins TRBV6-6 and TRBJ2-7; D perhaps matches TRBD1 (6 bases). Germline V lookup: CDR1 MNHNY, CDR2 SVGAGI (reference sequence). The CDR3 runs to 14 residues. V lost 8 bases, J lost 2 bases, and 16 bases lay in between. CDR3 region: CASQLQGPPYEQYF. The CDR3 coding sequence is TGTGCCAGCCAACTACAGGGTCCCCCCTACGAGCAGTACTTC.

In the case of this clone: A junction boundary mismatches the germline segment, possibly from a read error. The rearrangement joins TRBV7-7 to TRBJ2-7; D call uncertain. Germline CDR1 reads SSHAT; CDR2 reads FNYEAQ (reference sequence). The CDR3 sequence is 13 residues long. The CDR3 is CASSLGGTYEQYF. The CDR3 coding sequence is TGTGCTAGCAGCTTAGGCGGTACCTACGAGCAGTACTTC.

The rearrangement links TRBV5-6 to TRBJ1-2; D is ambiguous. The CDR3 is 16 amino acids. The germline V gene encodes CDR1 SGHDT and CDR2 YYEEEE. V lost 3 bases to trimming and J lost 4 bases, with 19 bases between them. The CDR3 loop reads CASSSDLTVAIYGYTF. The CDR3 DNA follows: TGTGCCAGCAGCTCCGATCTCACCGTAGCGATCTATGGCTACACCTTC. The whole variable domain, filled in from reference TRBV5-6 and TRBJ1-2, reads DAGVTQSPTHLIKTRGQQVTLRCSPKSGHDTVSWYQQALGQGPQFIFQYYEEEERQRGNFPDRFSGHQFPNYSSELNVNALLLGDSALYLCASSSDLTVAIYGYTFGSGTRLTVV.

V is TRBV29-1 and J is TRBJ2-2; 8 bases are shared with TRBD1. The CDR3 has 14 residues. Losses at the gene ends were 7 bases for V and 5 bases for J; bases not matched to a gene: 9. From germline, CDR1 is SQVTM and CDR2 ANQGSEA. The CDR3 bases are TGCAGCGCCCGCCCAGGGGGCGATACCGGGGAGCTGTTTTTT. Its protein product is CSARPGGDTGELFF.

This sequence joins TRBV19 and TRBJ2-7; no definite D call. V was pared by 6 bases and J by 3 bases, with 21 bases between. The CDR3 contains 16 residues. CDR1 is LNHDA, CDR2 SQIVND, per germline (reference sequence). CDR3 sequence reads: CASRFSGGSTLYEQYF. The CDR3 DNA is TGTGCCAGTAGGTTTTCAGGTGGGTCTACACTCTACGAGCAGTACTTC.

The V call is TRBV10-3, the J call TRBJ2-7; the D gene is possibly TRBD1 (5 bases). Germline V lookup: CDR1 ENHRY, CDR2 SYGVKD. Trimming cost V 3 bases and J 0 bases, with 9 bases left between them. The CDR3 is 14 residues long. The DNA for the CDR3 is TGTGCCATCAGTGACAGGGCGAGCTCCTACGAGCAGTACTTC. This gives the protein CAISDRASSYEQYF.

This chain links TRBV4-3 with TRBJ2-7; a possible D gene is TRBD1 (5 bases). V lost 0 bases and J lost 3, with 15 bases in between. Per germline, CDR1 LGHNA and CDR2 YSLEER. CDR3 size: 16 residues. CDR3 in DNA: TGCGCCAGCAGCCAAGATGTCAGGGTCGGTGTCTACGAGCAGTACTTC. It encodes CASSQDVRVGVYEQYF.

This clone counts as medium-sized. The gene calls are TRBV25-1 and TRBJ2-7; D is unresolved. Germline V gene lookup returns CDR1 MGHDK and CDR2 SYGVNS. The ends were cut back, 5 bases at V and 1 base at J, with 9 bases in the middle. The CDR3 runs to 13 residues. For the CDR3, the DNA is TGTGCCAGCAGTCTTCCGTATTCCTACGAGCAGTACTTC. The encoded protein is CASSLPYSYEQYF.

This chain links TRBV7-9 with TRBJ2-1, with D maybe TRBD2 (6 bases). The germline V and J ends were trimmed by 7 bases and 2 bases, with 18 bases remaining between them. This CDR3 comprises 16 residues. Germline-derived CDR1 and CDR2 are SEHNR and FQNEAQ (reference sequence). The CDR3 DNA is TGTGCCAGCACCCCCCACTTGGACTACACCTACAATGAGCAGTTCTTC. As protein: CASTPHLDYTYNEQFF.

This clone was seen just once. The chain uses TRBV4-3 and TRBJ2-7; a possible D gene is TRBD1 (6 bases). Germline V lookup: CDR1 LGHNA, CDR2 YSLEER. There are 14 residues in the CDR3. V was shortened by 0 bases and J by 2 bases, with 8 bases between the two germline ends. Here the CDR3 reads CASSQDAGAYEQYF. The CDR3 region has the DNA TGCGCCAGCAGCCAAGATGCAGGGGCCTACGAGCAGTACTTC.

This clone was seen only once. The germline gene is not matched at one end of the junction; a read error may be the cause. V gene TRBV15 combines with J gene TRBJ2-2, with 7 positions matching TRBD1. Germline CDR1 and CDR2: LNHNV and YYDKDF (reference sequence). The length of the CDR3 is 15 residues. The CDR3 is CATSRGTGEHRGAVF. The CDR3 coding sequence is TGTGCCACCAGCAGAGGGACAGGCGAACACCGGGGAGCTGTTTTT.

The J gene is TRBJ2-7, the V gene TRBV4-1; TRBD1 is a possible D gene (5 bases). The germline V and J ends were trimmed by 1 base and 3 bases, with 10 bases remaining between them. This CDR3 has 14 amino acids. CDR1 is MGHRA and CDR2 is YSYEKL in the germline V gene. The CDR3 sequence is CASSQGLTGYEQYF. The CDR3, as DNA: TGCGCCAGCAGCCAAGGGCTTACAGGCTACGAGCAGTACTTC.

The chain has TRBV7-3 and TRBJ2-1; TRBD1 might be the D (5 bases). V lost 5 bases and J lost 5, with 16 bases in between. CDR3 length: 15 residues. CDR1 SGHTA and CDR2 FQGTGA come from the germline V gene. The CDR3 DNA reads as TGTGCCAGCAGCCGCAGGGTTGAGGCCAACAATGAGCAGTTCTTC. Translating it yields CASSRRVEANNEQFF.

The chain joins TRBV19 to TRBJ1-4; TRBD1 is a possible D gene (5 bases). V was clipped by 8 bases and J by 6 bases, with 13 bases between them. This CDR3 has 13 residues. Germline V lookup: CDR1 LNHDA, CDR2 SQIVND (reference sequence). CDR3 sequence (DNA): TGTGCCAGTGCCCCGATAGGGGATGAAAAACTGTTTTTT. Amino acids: CASAPIGDEKLFF.

V and J are TRBV4-3 and TRBJ2-2; 7 nucleotides align to TRBD2. The germline CDR1 and CDR2 sequences are LGHNA and YSLEER. The CDR3 is 19 residues long. J lost 4 bases, V lost 0 bases, and 14 bases had no gene match. CDR3 sequence reads: CASSQDLAVWEGGTGELFF. The CDR3 DNA follows: TGCGCCAGCAGCCAAGATCTGGCCGTGTGGGAGGGCGGCACCGGGGAGCTGTTTTTT.